The 8 T cell receptor beta chains listed next were all sequenced from one sample in a study of blood T cell repertoires in COVID-19. Sequencing used immunoSEQ multiplex PCR; TCRdb keeps in-frame clones, though not all of them. The table records around 260,000 clones, roughly nine tenths of them present only once. Sequencing was done on a sample of peripheral blood. Receptors were obtained from a woman aged 35 to 49 who had recovered from COVID-19.

This clone was seen a single time. The rearrangement links TRBV5-1 to TRBJ1-4; TRBD1 matches 9 bases. CDR1 is SGHRS and CDR2 is YFSETQ in the germline V gene. V lost 2 bases and J lost 5; bases outside the gene matches: 1. The CDR3 contains 14 residues. The DNA of the CDR3 is TGCGCCAGCAGCTTCGGACAGGGGAATGAAAAACTGTTTTTT. Protein product: CASSFGQGNEKLFF.

J is TRBJ2-1 and V is TRBV7-9, with D possibly being TRBD2 (5 bases). The CDR3 consists of 14 residues. V was clipped by 2 bases and J by 6 bases, with 11 bases between them. Germline values: CDR1 SEHNR, CDR2 FQNEAQ (reference sequence). CDR3 protein: CASSLTSSSNEQFF. The CDR3 nucleotides are TGTGCCAGCAGCTTAACCTCTAGCTCCAATGAGCAGTTCTTC. Full variable domain (rest looked up from reference TRBV7-9 and TRBJ2-1): DTGVSQNPRHKITKRGQNVTFRCDPISEHNRLYWYRQTLGQGPEFLTYFQNEAQLEKSRLLSDRFSAERPKGSFSTLEIQRTEQGDSAMYLCASSLTSSSNEQFFGPGTRLTVL.

This sequence joins TRBV27 and TRBJ2-1; 15 positions match TRBD2. The CDR3 is made up of 15 amino acids. The germline gives CDR1 MNHEY, CDR2 SMNVEV (reference sequence). Trimming took 6 bases from V and 7 from J; bases not matched to a gene: 4. The CDR3 protein is CASRSGTSGGNEQFF. The CDR3 DNA is TGTGCCAGCAGGTCCGGGACTAGCGGGGGGAATGAGCAGTTCTTC.

The chain employs TRBV4-1 and TRBJ2-5, with 9 nucleotides matching TRBD1. The CDR3 runs 14 residues. V trimming: 1 base; J trimming: 10 bases; junction bases outside the gene matches: 7. Germline CDR1 and CDR2: MGHRA and YSYEKL. The CDR3 bases are TGCGCCAGCAGCCAAGCCCCGACAGGGGGTAACCAGTACTTC. It specifies CASSQAPTGGNQYF.

The chain joins TRBV24-1 to TRBJ2-2; 7 positions match TRBD2. The CDR3 consists of 16 residues. V dropped 9 bases and J dropped 3; count of bases not matched to a gene: 12. Looked up from germline, CDR1 is KGHDR and CDR2 is SFDVKD. This CDR3 reads CATQPSRRGYTGELFF. The DNA for the CDR3 is TGTGCCACCCAACCCTCCAGGCGGGGGTACACCGGGGAGCTGTTTTTT.

The chain carries TRBV27 and TRBJ2-7, with a possible D match to TRBD1 (5 bases). The CDR3 has 14 residues. The germline gives CDR1 MNHEY, CDR2 SMNVEV (reference sequence). V was cut by 6 bases and J by 0 bases, with 12 bases left in between. The CDR3 nucleotides read TGTGCCAGCAGGCCGACACAGGACTCCTACGAGCAGTACTTC. Protein sequence: CASRPTQDSYEQYF.

Written as DNA, the CDR3 is TGTGCCATCAGCAAAGGGACAGGGGATGAAAAACTGTTTTTT. This gives the protein CAISKGTGDEKLFF. The genes are TRBV10-3 and TRBJ1-4, with 10 positions matching TRBD1. Losses at the gene ends were 6 bases for V and 6 bases for J; bases not matched to a gene: 4. Germline V gives CDR1 ENHRY, CDR2 SYGVKD. This CDR3 is built from 14 residues.

CDR3 region: CASSERGKTDTQYF. The CDR3 bases are TGTGCCAGTAGTGAGAGGGGGAAGACAGATACGCAGTATTTT. This sequence joins TRBV19 and TRBJ2-3; the D gene is possibly TRBD1 (6 bases). The CDR3 is 14 amino acids. V lost 5 bases and J 3 bases, leaving 12 bases between the germline ends. Germline V gene data show CDR1 as LNHDA and CDR2 as SQIVND (reference sequence). The full variable domain, with the rest looked up from reference TRBV19 and TRBJ2-3, is DGGITQSPKYLFRKEGQNVTLSCEQNLNHDAMYWYRQDPGQGLRLIYYSQIVNDFQKGDIAEGYSVSREKKESFPLTVTSAQKNPTAFYLCASSERGKTDTQYFGPGTRLTVL.